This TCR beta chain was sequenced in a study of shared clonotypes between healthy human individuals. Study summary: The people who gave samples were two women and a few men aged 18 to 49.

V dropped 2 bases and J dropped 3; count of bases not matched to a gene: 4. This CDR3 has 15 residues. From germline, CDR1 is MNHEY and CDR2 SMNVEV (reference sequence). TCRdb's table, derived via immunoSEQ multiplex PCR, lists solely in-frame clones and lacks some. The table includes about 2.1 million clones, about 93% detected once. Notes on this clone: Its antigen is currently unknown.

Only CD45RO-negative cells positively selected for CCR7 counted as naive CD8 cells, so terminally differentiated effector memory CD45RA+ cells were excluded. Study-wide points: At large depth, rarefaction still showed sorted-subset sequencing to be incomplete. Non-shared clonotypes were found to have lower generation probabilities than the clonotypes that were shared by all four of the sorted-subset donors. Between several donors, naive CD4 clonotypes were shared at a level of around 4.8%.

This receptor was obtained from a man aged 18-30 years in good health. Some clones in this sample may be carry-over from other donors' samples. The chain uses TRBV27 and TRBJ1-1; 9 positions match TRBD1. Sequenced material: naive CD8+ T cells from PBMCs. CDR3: CASSLLWDRDTEAFF. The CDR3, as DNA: TGTGCCAGCAGTTTACTTTGGGACAGGGACACTGAAGCTTTCTTT.